This T cell receptor beta chain emerged from a study of T-cell memory formation after mild COVID-19. Deletions cut 2 bases from V and 0 bases from J, with 11 bases between. Germline CDR1 and CDR2: MGHRA and YSYEKL. The CDR3 sequence is 16 residues long. This clonotype appeared a few times. Constant-segment primers and 5'RACE yielded cDNA libraries for TCR alpha and TCR beta, each carrying sample barcodes and UMIs. Each CDR3 protein is one row after TCRdb ran MiXCR on the 5' RACE reads. The data hold about 350,000 distinct CDR3 sequences, with around 15% observed a single time. Sample: PBMCs or a T cell subset sorted from them (not recorded which). The V gene is TRBV4-1, the J gene TRBJ1-5; D may be TRBD1 (5 bases). The sequence was obtained from a man aged 18 to 30 who had mild COVID-19 (a few samples of this study predate the infection). Cell type and time point are not known. The CDR3 loop reads CASSQWRGTSNQPQHF. CDR3 nucleotide sequence: TGCGCCAGCAGCCAATGGCGGGGGACTAGCAATCAGCCCCAGCATTTT.